This T cell receptor beta chain was documented in a study of PD-L1 blockade in urothelial cancer. Between the trimmed V and J ends, which lost 1 base and 3 bases, there was a span of 12 bases. The CDR3 totals 15 residues. The germline V gene encodes CDR1 SGHDN and CDR2 FVKESK. The method was immunoSEQ multiplex PCR; TCRdb's version includes in-frame clones alone and lacks a portion of them. The data show about 35,000 clones, with roughly a third seen just once and 8% to 9% held by the top ten. The material was tumor tissue, obtained before atezolizumab (anti-PD-L1) treatment. The chain recombines TRBV14 with TRBJ1-2, with D possibly matching TRBD1 (6 bases). The source of this sequence is a man aged 60 to 69 with urothelial cancer. The CDR3 sequence: CASSQAGAGDYGYTF. The CDR3 DNA is TGTGCCAGCAGCCAAGCAGGGGCCGGTGACTATGGCTACACCTTC.